A single sample gave rise to the 15 T cell receptor beta chains below, sequenced in a study of blood T cell repertoires in COVID-19 (dated by TCRdb to between 2020 and 2021). Libraries were constructed by the immunoSEQ multiplex PCR assay. Here the immuneACCESS table is served through TCRdb, limited to in-frame sequences with V and J called. Missing clones are a known gap in these copies; in checked studies unresolved V genes cover under half, and the rest lacks a known reason. The sample table lists tens of thousands of clones, approximately 91% of them with a count of one. 25% to 30% of the sample comes from the top ten. The sample taken for sequencing was peripheral blood. Receptors were obtained from a man aged 65 to 85 with COVID-19, enrolled during active disease.

The rearrangement links TRBV19 to TRBJ2-3, with TRBD2 identical over 8 bases. CDR1 is LNHDA, CDR2 SQIVND, per germline (reference sequence). The CDR3 loop spans 14 amino acids. After removal of 6 bases from V and 2 bases from J, the junction contained 4 bases not matched to a gene. CDR3 protein: CASSPTSVTDTQYF. CDR3 DNA: TGTGCCAGTAGCCCGACTAGCGTCACAGATACGCAGTATTTT.

The V gene is TRBV30, the J gene TRBJ2-2; weak D call: TRBD2 (6 bases). V shed 2 bases and J shed 0 bases, with 10 bases lying between them. The germline gives CDR1 GTSNPN, CDR2 SVGIG (reference sequence). The CDR3 runs to 15 residues. The CDR3 spells CAWSLAPSNTGELFF. CDR3 nucleotides: TGTGCCTGGAGTCTAGCGCCTTCGAACACCGGGGAGCTGTTTTTT.

V and J are TRBV7-2 and TRBJ1-5, with a tentative D call TRBD1 (6 bases). The CDR3 spans 15 residues. The V end lost 1 base, the J end lost 1 base, and 8 bases lay between the germline ends. From germline, CDR1 is SGHTA and CDR2 FQGNSA. The chain's CDR3 is CASSLVGGSNQPQHF. As DNA, the CDR3 is TGTGCCAGCAGCTTAGTAGGGGGAAGCAATCAGCCCCAGCATTTT.

This clone appeared a single time. V usage is TRBV5-1 and J usage is TRBJ2-7, with TRBD1 matching 11 bases. V lost 0 bases, J lost 5 bases, and 4 bases stayed unmatched. Germline CDR1 and CDR2: SGHRS and YFSETQ. The CDR3 length is 15 residues. The chain's CDR3 is CASSLVDRGLNEQYF. Written as DNA, the CDR3 is TGCGCCAGCAGCTTGGTGGACAGGGGGCTGAACGAGCAGTACTTC.

This clone appeared a single time. The V gene is TRBV29-1, the J gene TRBJ1-2, with a tentative D call TRBD1 (5 bases). Between the trimmed V and J ends, which lost 4 bases and 8 bases, there was a span of 26 bases. Germline CDR1 is SQVTM and CDR2 is ANQGSEA. The CDR3 spans 16 residues. CDR3 residues: CSVAPRLRDPGRGYTF. DNA for the CDR3: TGCAGCGTTGCGCCCCGACTCCGGGACCCCGGGAGGGGCTACACCTTC.

The chain employs TRBV20-1 and TRBJ1-3; 8 positions match TRBD1. CDR1 is DFQATT, CDR2 SNEGSKA, per germline (reference sequence). This CDR3 contains 14 residues. V trimming: 3 bases; J trimming: 3 bases; junction bases outside the gene matches: 4. The CDR3 sequence is CSASQGAYGNTIYF. The CDR3 DNA follows: TGCAGTGCTAGTCAGGGGGCATATGGAAACACCATATATTTT.

V is TRBV18 and J is TRBJ2-1; 7 nucleotides match TRBD1. V trimming: 5 bases; J trimming: 6 bases; junction bases outside the gene matches: 1. This CDR3 comprises 12 residues. CDR1 is KGHSH and CDR2 is LQKENI in the germline V gene. The DNA for the CDR3 is TGTGCCAGCTCAAACAGGGGCAATGAGCAGTTCTTC. Its translation: CASSNRGNEQFF.

This chain uses TRBV7-6 with TRBJ2-5; 9 bases map to TRBD1. Germline V gives CDR1 SGHVS, CDR2 FNYEAQ. V trimming: 5 bases; J trimming: 5 bases; junction bases outside the gene matches: 12. This CDR3 has 16 residues. The CDR3 region has the DNA TGTGCCAGCAGCAACCGGGGACAGGGAGGATGGGAGACCCAGTACTTC. Encoded protein: CASSNRGQGGWETQYF.

The CDR3 DNA is TGTGCCTGGAGTACTAGCGTCTCCCCTAGCACAGATACGCAGTATTTT. Amino acids: CAWSTSVSPSTDTQYF. This rearrangement joins TRBV30 to TRBJ2-3, with TRBD2 identical over 7 bases. Trimming cost V 2 bases and J 0 bases; bases outside gene matches: 8. Looked up from germline, CDR1 is GTSNPN and CDR2 is SVGIG (reference sequence). The CDR3 contains 16 residues.

This clone was seen only once. This sequence joins TRBV7-9 and TRBJ1-6, with D possibly TRBD1 on 5 matching bases. The V end was cut by 3 bases, the J end by 9 bases, with 15 bases between. The CDR3 consists of 15 residues. Germline CDR1 SEHNR, CDR2 FQNEAQ (reference sequence). CDR3 region: CASSFGAGDGSPLHF. The DNA for the CDR3 is TGTGCCAGCAGCTTTGGGGCTGGGGATGGTTCACCCCTCCACTTT.

V and J are TRBV3-1 (or the pseudogene TRBV3-2) and TRBJ2-3; TRBD2 is a possible D gene (7 bases). The CDR3 sequence is 15 residues long. V was trimmed by 4 bases and J by 3 bases, leaving 14 bases between them. CDR1 is LGHDT and CDR2 is YNNKEL in the germline V gene (reference sequence). The CDR3 loop is CASSPRGGGTDTQYF. In DNA form, the CDR3 reads TGTGCCAGCAGCCCCAGGGGAGGGGGGACAGATACGCAGTATTTT.

The sample holds one count of this clone. The chain recombines TRBV15 with TRBJ2-1; TRBD2 matches at 10 bases. Germline CDR1 reads LNHNV; CDR2 reads YYDKDF (reference sequence). The CDR3 spans 16 residues. The J segment lost 9 bases and the V segment lost 1 base, leaving 9 bases of the junction unmatched. The CDR3, as DNA: TGTGCCACCAGCAGAGGGGGAGCTAGCGGGAGAAGTGAGCAGTTCTTC. It yields the protein CATSRGGASGRSEQFF.

The chain has TRBV5-1 and TRBJ2-3; TRBD2 aligns across 8 bases. The CDR3 loop spans 16 amino acids. The germline CDR1 and CDR2 sequences are SGHRS and YFSETQ. The V gene end was trimmed by 4 bases and the J gene end by 4 bases; junction bases not matched to a gene: 11. For the CDR3, the DNA is TGCGCCAGCAGCCCCTATCCGGGAGGGCCCTCAGATACGCAGTATTTT. Amino acid sequence: CASSPYPGGPSDTQYF.

This clone came up once. This chain links TRBV2 with TRBJ1-1, with D perhaps matching TRBD1 (6 bases). V lost 7 bases and J 4 bases, leaving 16 bases between the germline ends. From germline, CDR1 is SNHLY and CDR2 FYNNEI. The CDR3 runs 14 residues. As DNA, the CDR3 is TGTGCCAGCAATAGAGACGGGACACCCACTGAAGCTTTCTTT. Translated: CASNRDGTPTEAFF. The complete variable domain, with remaining parts taken from reference TRBV2 and TRBJ1-1, reads EPEVTQTPSHQVTQMGQEVILRCVPISNHLYFYWYRQILGQKVEFLVSFYNNEISEKSEIFDDQFSVERPDGSNFTLKIRSTKLEDSAMYFCASNRDGTPTEAFFGQGTRLTVV.

The chain has TRBV7-7 and TRBJ1-2; 7 nucleotides align to TRBD1. Looked up from germline, CDR1 is SSHAT and CDR2 is FNYEAQ (reference sequence). The CDR3 is 16 residues long. V lost 5 bases to trimming and J lost 0 bases; unmatched junction nucleotides: 9. The CDR3 region has the DNA TGTGCCAGCAGCCGGGCGGGTAGGGGGCCTAACTATGGCTACACCTTC. It specifies CASSRAGRGPNYGYTF.